The 7 T cell receptor beta chains below were found in one sample sequenced in a study of cytomegalovirus exposure and HLA in healthy donors (TCRdb year 2017). Library creation used the immunoSEQ multiplex PCR assay. For the multiplex PCR, a mixture combining 60 forward primers for TCR Vbeta segments and 13 reverse primers for TCR Jbeta segments was used. The immuneACCESS repertoire file appears here via TCRdb, limited to in-frame rearrangements. These files lack a portion of the clones; in checked studies, under half of the deficit traces to unresolved V genes, and the cause of the others is not known. The sample contains about 180,000 clones, around 77% of them found a single time. 2% to 2.5% of the sample belongs to the ten largest clones. The specimen sequenced was PBMCs. Every receptor here comes from a man between 60 and 70 years old in good health and CMV-seronegative.

The sample holds one count of this clone. Relative to the germline gene, one junction end is altered; a read error may explain this. This sample includes further DNA sequences coding for the same CDR3. The chain joins TRBV7-2 to TRBJ1-2, with D perhaps matching TRBD1 (6 bases). The germline CDR1 and CDR2 sequences are SGHTA and FQGNSA. The CDR3 is made up of 14 amino acids. As DNA, the CDR3 is TGCGCCAGCAGCCCAGGGACAAGTAACTATGGCTACACCTTC. The encoded protein is CASSPGTSNYGYTF.

CDR3 residues: CASRRNSGGGDEQFF. In nucleotides, the CDR3 is TGTGCCAGCAGGCGTAATAGCGGGGGGGGCGATGAGCAGTTCTTC. This chain links TRBV6-5 with TRBJ2-1; 11 bases match TRBD2. This CDR3 contains 15 residues. J was trimmed by 8 bases and V by 6 bases; bases with no gene match: 9. CDR1 and CDR2 (germline): MNHEY, SVGAGI.

This rearrangement joins TRBV29-1 to TRBJ1-2, with D perhaps matching TRBD1 (5 bases). The V gene's germline CDR1 is SQVTM and CDR2 ANQGSEA. Deletions cut 5 bases from V and 6 bases from J, with 7 bases between. The CDR3 has 10 residues. CDR3 loop: CSVRGDGYTF. For the CDR3, the DNA is TGCAGCGTTCGGGGGGATGGCTACACCTTC.

The V and J genes are TRBV6-1 and TRBJ2-3; D remains ambiguous. Trimming removed 6 bases from V and 0 bases from J, with 10 bases in between. Germline V gene lookup returns CDR1 MNHNS and CDR2 SASEGT. This CDR3 comprises 14 residues. The CDR3 protein is CASSPSLSTDTQYF. CDR3 in DNA: TGTGCCAGCAGCCCCTCCCTCAGCACAGATACGCAGTATTTT.

The V gene is TRBV18, the J gene TRBJ2-7, with D possibly being TRBD2 (5 bases). The germline V gene encodes CDR1 KGHSH and CDR2 LQKENI. Trimming left V 1 base short and J 2 bases short, with 15 bases between. The length of the CDR3 is 16 residues. DNA of the CDR3: TGTGCCAGCTCACCACAAAATACCGGGAACGCCTACGAGCAGTACTTC. Protein: CASSPQNTGNAYEQYF.

This clone was observed a single time. The rearrangement links TRBV5-4 to TRBJ2-7; 14 bases match TRBD2. Looked up from germline, CDR1 is SGHNT and CDR2 is YYREEE (reference sequence). This CDR3 region has 16 residues. The V gene end was trimmed by 1 base and the J gene end by 2 bases; junction bases not matched to a gene: 2. The CDR3 bases are TGTGCCAGCAGCTTGTGGACTAGCGGGGGGACCTACGAGCAGTACTTC. It is translated as CASSLWTSGGTYEQYF.

The chain combines TRBV30 with TRBJ2-7; D perhaps matches TRBD1 (6 bases). The CDR3 extends over 13 amino acids. V lost 6 bases, J lost 3 bases, and 15 bases lay in between. Looked up from germline, CDR1 is GTSNPN and CDR2 is SVGIG (reference sequence). This CDR3 reads CACLKQGYYEQYF. In DNA form, the CDR3 reads TGTGCCTGCCTAAAACAGGGCTACTACGAGCAGTACTTC. Full variable domain (remainder filled in from reference TRBV30 and TRBJ2-7): SQTIHQWPATLVQPVGSPLSLECTVEGTSNPNLYWYRQAAGRGLQLLFYSVGIGQISSEVPQNLSASRPQDRQFILSSKKLLLSDSGFYLCACLKQGYYEQYFGPGTRLTVT.